The rows below give T cell receptor beta chains drawn from one sample of a study of T cell responses to AZD1222 COVID-19 vaccine. Sequencing was performed with immunoSEQ multiplex PCR; in TCRdb, only in-frame clones are kept and a portion is missing. The table includes about 120,000 clones, approximately 84% detected once. The sequencing used peripheral blood, collected on day 0 of AZD1222 vaccination. Receptor source: an adult in good health. Each CDR3 is given with its conserved first and last residue. The D gene is left open where the match is weak. The size of a clone is reported for some rows only, either as once, few or many, or as a class for expanded clones.

>.|17|TRBV19|TRBD1|TRBJ1-5
TGTGCCAGTAGTATAGTCCCAGGGGGCGCGAGCAATCAGCCCCAGCATTTT
CASSIVPGGASNQPQHF
>.|12|TRBV2|.|TRBJ2-7
TGTGCCTCGGGTAGGCGGGACTACGAGCAGTACTTC
CASGRRDYEQYF
>.|19|TRBV21-1|.|TRBJ1-5
TGTGCCAGCAGCAAAGGAGGACAGGGGGTACGTGGTAGCAATCAGCCCCAGCATTTT
CASSKGGQGVRGSNQPQHF
>.|14|TRBV29-1|TRBD2|TRBJ2-1
TGCAGCGTGTTAGCGGGGATTTCCTACAATGAGCAGTTCTTC
CSVLAGISYNEQFF
>.|12|TRBV3-1/TRBV3-2|.|TRBJ1-2
TGTGCCAGCAGCCCGGGACGGGACGGCTACACCTTC
CASSPGRDGYTF
>.|14|TRBV5-1|.|TRBJ2-7
TGCGCCAGCAGCTTGGGTGATAGGGTCTACGAGCAGTACTTC
CASSLGDRVYEQYF
>.|15|TRBV27|.|TRBJ2-3
TGTGCCAGCAGCGTCTGGTCGGGACTCACAGATACGCAGTATTTT
CASSVWSGLTDTQYF
>.|14|TRBV19|TRBD2|TRBJ2-3
TGTGCCAGTAGTGGGGGGGGAATTCCTGCAACGCAGTATTTT
CASSGGGIPATQYF
>.|13|TRBV5-1|.|TRBJ2-2
TGCGCCAGCAGCTCATTTAACACCGGGGAGCTGTTTTTT
CASSSFNTGELFF
>once|14|TRBV19|.|TRBJ1-2
TGTGCCAGTAGTATGCGTTTAGCTAACTATGGCTACACCTTC
CASSMRLANYGYTF
>.|14|TRBV9|.|TRBJ2-1
TGTGCCAGCAGCGATCGACAAGAAACGAATGAGCAGTTCTTC
CASSDRQETNEQFF